A selection of T cell receptor beta chains follows, all from one sample in a study of cytomegalovirus exposure and HLA in healthy donors. Method: immunoSEQ multiplex PCR; TCRdb's copy keeps in-frame clones and lacks some. The sample records 110,000 to 150,000 clones, about 94% being singletons. Sequenced material: PBMCs. The receptors were gathered from a man between 18 and 29 years old in good health and CMV-seropositive. CDR3s include the opening cysteine and the closing phenylalanine or tryptophan. D genes are given only for firm matches. Clone sizes are given selectively: once, few, many, or a class where the clone is expanded.

cdr3_aa: CASSGGVNGLAGAYYNEQFF; cdr3_nt: TGCGCCAGCAGCGGGGGGGTCAATGGGCTAGCGGGAGCTTACTACAATGAGCAGTTCTTC; d_call: TRBD2; clone_size: NA; v_call: TRBV5-1; j_call: TRBJ2-1; cdr3_length: 20
cdr3_aa: CASKRQGGIKQPQHF; cdr3_nt: TGTGCCAGCAAGCGACAGGGCGGGATCAAGCAGCCCCAGCATTTT; d_call: TRBD1; clone_size: NA; v_call: TRBV6-5; j_call: TRBJ1-5; cdr3_length: 15
cdr3_aa: CASSRQSFSGNTIYF; cdr3_nt: TGTGCCAGCAGCCGACAGTCCTTCTCTGGAAACACCATATATTTT; d_call: NA; clone_size: NA; v_call: TRBV7-9; j_call: TRBJ1-3; cdr3_length: 15
cdr3_aa: CASSLDRGLHGYTF; cdr3_nt: TGCGCCAGCAGCTTGGACAGGGGGCTTCATGGCTACACCTTC; d_call: TRBD1; clone_size: NA; v_call: TRBV5-1; j_call: TRBJ1-2; cdr3_length: 14
cdr3_aa: CASSSGGAADYNEQFF; cdr3_nt: TGCGCCAGCAGCTCGGGAGGAGCAGCCGACTACAATGAGCAGTTCTTC; d_call: TRBD2; clone_size: NA; v_call: TRBV5-1; j_call: TRBJ2-1; cdr3_length: 16
cdr3_aa: CASSLLSGHEQYF; cdr3_nt: TGTGCCAGCAGCCTTCTTTCAGGGCACGAGCAGTACTTC; d_call: NA; clone_size: once; v_call: TRBV27; j_call: TRBJ2-7; cdr3_length: 13
cdr3_aa: CASSGPGARLAGAIGGELFF; cdr3_nt: TGTGCCAGCAGTGGCCCAGGGGCCAGACTAGCGGGAGCCATCGGGGGGGAGCTGTTTTTT; d_call: TRBD2; clone_size: NA; v_call: TRBV27; j_call: TRBJ2-2; cdr3_length: 20
cdr3_aa: CASSQDHGDRVLTGELFF; cdr3_nt: TGTGCCAGCAGCCAAGATCACGGGGACAGGGTGTTAACCGGGGAGCTGTTTTTT; d_call: TRBD1; clone_size: NA; v_call: TRBV4-2; j_call: TRBJ2-2; cdr3_length: 18
cdr3_aa: CASSLSAQNYGYTF; cdr3_nt: TGTGCCAGCAGTTTATCGGCACAAAACTATGGCTACACCTTC; d_call: NA; clone_size: NA; v_call: TRBV27; j_call: TRBJ1-2; cdr3_length: 14
cdr3_aa: CASSGDRPADTEAFF; cdr3_nt: TGTGCCAGCAGTGGCGACCGCCCGGCGGACACTGAAGCTTTCTTT; d_call: NA; clone_size: NA; v_call: TRBV28; j_call: TRBJ1-1; cdr3_length: 15
cdr3_aa: CASSEGAVYNEQFF; cdr3_nt: TGTGCCAGCAGTGAAGGGGCAGTATACAATGAGCAGTTCTTC; d_call: NA; clone_size: NA; v_call: TRBV6-1; j_call: TRBJ2-1; cdr3_length: 14
cdr3_aa: CASSQDRNRGTYEQYF; cdr3_nt: TGCGCCAGCAGCCAAGATCGAAACAGGGGTACCTACGAGCAGTACTTC; d_call: TRBD1; clone_size: few; v_call: TRBV4-1; j_call: TRBJ2-7; cdr3_length: 16
cdr3_aa: CASSFPGTDTQYF; cdr3_nt: TGTGCCAGCAGTTTCCCCGGCACAGATACGCAGTATTTT; d_call: NA; clone_size: NA; v_call: TRBV27; j_call: TRBJ2-3; cdr3_length: 13
cdr3_aa: CATHPGDTGELFF; cdr3_nt: TGTGCCACCCACCCGGGGGACACCGGGGAGCTGTTTTTT; d_call: NA; clone_size: once; v_call: TRBV5-4; j_call: TRBJ2-2; cdr3_length: 13
cdr3_aa: CAIQDGANYGYTF; cdr3_nt: TGTGCCATTCAAGACGGAGCTAACTATGGCTACACCTTC; d_call: NA; clone_size: NA; v_call: TRBV19; j_call: TRBJ1-2; cdr3_length: 13
cdr3_aa: CATSLGSGYGYTF; cdr3_nt: TGTGCCACCAGCCTGGGGTCGGGATATGGCTACACCTTC; d_call: NA; clone_size: NA; v_call: TRBV15; j_call: TRBJ1-2; cdr3_length: 13
cdr3_aa: CASQAGPNTGELFF; cdr3_nt: TGTGCCAGTCAAGCGGGACCAAACACCGGGGAGCTGTTTTTT; d_call: TRBD2; clone_size: NA; v_call: TRBV7-8; j_call: TRBJ2-2; cdr3_length: 14
cdr3_aa: CASSEGGANGYTF; cdr3_nt: TGTGCCAGCAGTGAAGGAGGGGCGAATGGCTACACCTTC; d_call: NA; clone_size: medium-sized; v_call: TRBV6-4; j_call: TRBJ1-2; cdr3_length: 13
cdr3_aa: CASMTAETQYF; cdr3_nt: TGTGCCAGCATGACAGCAGAGACCCAGTACTTC; d_call: NA; clone_size: NA; v_call: TRBV2; j_call: TRBJ2-5; cdr3_length: 11
cdr3_aa: CASSSPHGRGFF; cdr3_nt: TGTGCCAGCAGTTCACCCCATGGTAGGGGTTTCTTT; d_call: NA; clone_size: few; v_call: TRBV6-5; j_call: TRBJ1-1; cdr3_length: 12
cdr3_aa: CASSEWGSGRGGDTQYF; cdr3_nt: TGTGCCAGCAGTGAATGGGGTAGCGGAAGAGGTGGGGATACGCAGTATTTT; d_call: NA; clone_size: NA; v_call: TRBV6-1; j_call: TRBJ2-3; cdr3_length: 17